What follows are 22 T cell receptor beta chains derived from one specimen sequenced in a study of blood T cell repertoires in COVID-19 (dated by TCRdb to 2018 to 2020). The library was generated by the immunoSEQ multiplex PCR assay. As stored in TCRdb, this immuneACCESS dataset retains in-frame rearrangements with V and J assigned. A fraction of the clones does not appear; measured against another copy, unresolved V genes explain less than half of the discrepancy, and the remainder lacks a known reason. The sample profile shows 40,000 or so clones; 80% to 90% of them were found once. About 9.8% of the sample belongs to the ten largest clones. Sequencing used peripheral blood. These TCRs come from a human donor in a cohort sampled during active COVID-19.

The gene calls are TRBV7-2 and TRBJ1-5, with D possibly being TRBD1 (5 bases). Germline V CDR1 and CDR2: SGHTA, FQGNSA. Deletions cut 2 bases from V and 11 bases from J, with 13 bases between. CDR3 length equals 13 residues. The CDR3 DNA reads TGTGCCAGCAGCTTAATGACAGACCGGACCCAGCATTTT. Protein: CASSLMTDRTQHF.

This chain connects TRBV11-2 to TRBJ2-5; 11 bases align to TRBD2. Per the germline V gene, CDR1 is SGHAT and CDR2 is FQNNGV. The CDR3 totals 13 residues. V was clipped by 5 bases and J by 5 bases; unmatched bases: 1. CDR3 protein: CASSPSGRETQYF. CDR3 sequence (DNA): TGTGCCAGCAGCCCTAGCGGGAGGGAGACCCAGTACTTC.

This sequence joins TRBV27 and TRBJ1-4; TRBD1 aligns across 7 bases. Germline CDR1 is MNHEY and CDR2 is SMNVEV (reference sequence). The length of the CDR3 is 12 residues. The trim removed 8 bases at V and 6 bases at J, leaving 3 bases unmatched. Here the CDR3 reads CASGQVHEKLFF. CDR3 DNA: TGTGCCAGCGGACAGGTCCATGAAAAACTGTTTTTT.

Concerning this clone itself: At one end, the junction sequence differs from germline, possibly due to a read error. The J gene is TRBJ1-1, the V gene TRBV7-7; D gene ambiguous. The CDR3 sequence is 13 residues long. The germline V gene has CDR1 SSHAT and CDR2 FNYEAQ (reference sequence). The CDR3 reads CASSLTVNTEAFF. The CDR3 DNA follows: TGTGCTAGCAGCTTAACAGTGAACACTGAAGCTTTCTTT.

The chain recombines TRBV7-2 with TRBJ2-4, with D maybe TRBD1 (5 bases). CDR3 size: 13 residues. The germline V gene has CDR1 SGHTA and CDR2 FQGNSA. Trimming left V 6 bases short and J 4 bases short, with 10 bases between. The CDR3 spells CASSSPGKNIQYF. The DNA of the CDR3 is TGTGCCAGCAGTTCACCAGGGAAAAACATTCAGTACTTC.

The V call is TRBV7-2, the J call TRBJ2-3; D is possibly TRBD2 (5 bases). CDR3 length: 18 residues. V lost 1 base and J lost 2, with 19 bases in between. CDR1 and CDR2 from the germline V gene are SGHTA and FQGNSA. For the CDR3, the DNA is TGTGCCAGCAGCTTAGGAAGGCCGGGGATAATCCCCACAGATACGCAGTATTTT. As protein: CASSLGRPGIIPTDTQYF.

The chain has TRBV2 and TRBJ1-5, with a possible D match to TRBD1 (6 bases). V lost 3 bases to trimming and J lost 3 bases, with 15 bases between them. CDR3 size: 16 residues. Germline V gives CDR1 SNHLY, CDR2 FYNNEI. Here the CDR3 DNA reads TGTGCCAGCAGTGATTTGAAGGACAGACACAATCAGCCCCAGCATTTT. Encoded protein: CASSDLKDRHNQPQHF.

This clone was picked up one time. The gene calls are TRBV27 and TRBJ1-1, with TRBD1 matching 11 bases. Germline CDR1 is MNHEY and CDR2 is SMNVEV (reference sequence). The CDR3 has 13 residues. V lost 5 bases, J lost 10 bases, and 6 bases stayed unmatched. The chain's CDR3 is CASSMGQGVRAFF. The CDR3, as DNA: TGTGCCAGCAGTATGGGACAGGGGGTCCGAGCTTTCTTT.

Comment on this clone: One end of the junction does not line up with germline, which may come from a read error. This chain uses TRBV7-8 with TRBJ2-1, with a weak D call TRBD2 (6 bases). Germline CDR1 is SGHVS and CDR2 is FQNEAQ. The CDR3 length is 15 residues. In DNA form, the CDR3 reads TGTGCCAGCAGCCACCGGGACTCACGCTACAGTGAGCAGTTCTTC. It yields the protein CASSHRDSRYSEQFF.

The V gene is TRBV5-8, the J gene TRBJ2-1; 7 positions agree with TRBD1. Germline trimming cut 4 bases from V and 3 bases from J; bases unmatched to any gene: 4. The CDR3 runs 14 residues. The V gene's germline CDR1 is SGHTS and CDR2 YDEGEE. The CDR3 region has the DNA TGTGCCAGCAGCCCGGGACAGTACTACAATGAGCAGTTCTTC. Its translation is CASSPGQYYNEQFF. Based on the CDR3 plus reference TRBV5-8 and TRBJ2-1, the full variable domain is EAGVTQSPTHLIKTRGQQATLRCSPISGHTSVYWYQQALGLGLQFLLWYDEGEERNRGNFPPRFSGRQFPNYSSELNVNALELEDSALYLCASSPGQYYNEQFFGPGTRLTVL.

The chain is built from TRBV11-2 and TRBJ2-7, with D maybe TRBD2 (5 bases). Deletions cut 8 bases from V and 0 bases from J, with 14 bases between. Germline V gene data show CDR1 as SGHAT and CDR2 as FQNNGV. This CDR3 has 14 residues. CDR3 sequence: CASAEGRSSYEQYF. CDR3 in DNA: TGTGCCAGCGCAGAGGGCAGGAGCTCCTACGAGCAGTACTTC.

The chain recombines TRBV27 with TRBJ2-7, with 8 nucleotides matching TRBD2. The CDR3 runs to 14 residues. The V gene end was trimmed by 6 bases and the J gene end by 4 bases; junction bases not matched to a gene: 8. The germline V gene encodes CDR1 MNHEY and CDR2 SMNVEV (reference sequence). The CDR3 region is CASSPYRGGYEQYF. The CDR3 DNA is TGTGCCAGCAGCCCGTACCGGGGGGGGTACGAGCAGTACTTC.

This chain links TRBV10-3 with TRBJ2-3, with a tentative D call TRBD1 (5 bases). Trimming pared 4 bases from V and 0 bases from J, leaving 8 bases between. Germline CDR1 reads ENHRY; CDR2 reads SYGVKD. The CDR3 is 14 residues long. This CDR3 is CAISGGASTDTQYF. As DNA, the CDR3 is TGTGCCATCAGTGGTGGGGCCAGCACAGATACGCAGTATTTT.

The chain couples TRBV19 to TRBJ2-6; D uncertain. This CDR3 has 15 amino acids. V dropped 5 bases and J dropped 0 bases, with 8 bases sitting between them. Per germline, CDR1 LNHDA and CDR2 SQIVND (reference sequence). CDR3 protein: CASSLELSGANVLTF. CDR3 nucleotides: TGTGCCAGTAGTTTGGAGCTCTCTGGGGCCAACGTCCTGACTTTC.

This rearrangement joins TRBV5-5 to TRBJ2-7; 9 bases are shared with TRBD1. Germline trimming cut 2 bases from V and 5 bases from J; bases unmatched to any gene: 8. Germline loops: CDR1 SGHKS, CDR2 YYEKEE (reference sequence). The CDR3 runs to 15 residues. DNA of the CDR3: TGTGCCAGCAGCTTTAGGGGACAGGGTCCCAACGAGCAGTACTTC. Encoded protein: CASSFRGQGPNEQYF.

J is TRBJ2-3 and V is TRBV19; a weak D match, TRBD2 (6 bases). Germline V gene sequence: CDR1 LNHDA, CDR2 SQIVND (reference sequence). The CDR3 spans 15 residues. Trimming took 4 bases from V and 2 from J, leaving 13 bases between them. DNA of the CDR3: TGTGCCAGTAGTAAAGCGGGCGTGCCCACAGATACGCAGTATTTT. Protein: CASSKAGVPTDTQYF.

This CDR3 is CAWSTGGANEKLFF. The DNA for the CDR3 is TGTGCCTGGAGTACAGGGGGGGCTAATGAAAAACTGTTTTTT. V gene TRBV30 combines with J gene TRBJ1-4; TRBD1 agrees at 8 bases. The CDR3 is 14 amino acids. Germline CDR1 GTSNPN, CDR2 SVGIG (reference sequence). Trimming cost V 2 bases and J 3 bases; bases outside gene matches: 2.

V is TRBV9 and J is TRBJ2-7; D possibly corresponds to TRBD1 (5 bases). The length of the CDR3 is 14 residues. Trimming cost V 0 bases and J 2 bases, with 9 bases left between them. CDR1 is SGDLS and CDR2 is YYNGEE in the germline V gene. The CDR3 DNA reads as TGTGCCAGCAGCGTAGGGGGCAGCACCTACGAGCAGTACTTC. Translation gives CASSVGGSTYEQYF.

The J gene is TRBJ2-7, the V gene TRBV5-1; 13 bases match TRBD2. This CDR3 region has 15 residues. Germline V lookup: CDR1 SGHRS, CDR2 YFSETQ. V lost 4 bases, J lost 7 bases, and 8 bases stayed unmatched. The CDR3 sequence is CASSRPGLAGQEQYF. CDR3 bases: TGCGCCAGCAGCCGACCGGGACTAGCGGGACAAGAGCAGTACTTC. Full variable domain (rest looked up from reference TRBV5-1 and TRBJ2-7): KAGVTQTPRYLIKTRGQQVTLSCSPISGHRSVSWYQQTPGQGLQFLFEYFSETQRNKGNFPGRFSGRQFSNSRSEMNVSTLELGDSALYLCASSRPGLAGQEQYFGPGTRLTVT.

V and J are TRBV7-2 and TRBJ2-3, with 7 bases matching TRBD2. The CDR3 spans 15 residues. The V segment lost 7 bases and the J segment 2 bases; nucleotides outside the gene matches: 9. Per the germline V gene, CDR1 is SGHTA and CDR2 is FQGNSA. The CDR3 DNA is TGTGCCAGCACCAAACGCGGGGGACCCACAGATACGCAGTATTTT. Encoded protein: CASTKRGGPTDTQYF.

The chain recombines TRBV15 with TRBJ2-7; 8 bases are a match to TRBD2. The CDR3 runs to 16 residues. Germline trimming cut 1 base from V and 1 base from J; bases unmatched to any gene: 6. The germline gives CDR1 LNHNV, CDR2 YYDKDF (reference sequence). The CDR3 is CATSRAGSGGSYEQYF. DNA for the CDR3: TGTGCCACCAGCAGAGCCGGGAGCGGGGGATCCTACGAGCAGTACTTC.

J is TRBJ2-7 and V is TRBV28; 9 bases fit TRBD2. The germline gives CDR1 MDHEN, CDR2 SYDVKM. After removal of 5 bases from V and 4 bases from J, the junction contained 9 bases not matched to a gene. The CDR3 is 15 amino acids. The CDR3 loop reads CASSGGVAGVYEQYF. CDR3 nucleotides: TGTGCCAGCAGTGGGGGCGTAGCGGGAGTTTACGAGCAGTACTTC. Based on the CDR3 plus reference TRBV28 and TRBJ2-7, the full variable domain is DVKVTQSSRYLVKRTGEKVFLECVQDMDHENMFWYRQDPGLGLRLIYFSYDVKMKEKGDIPEGYSVSREKKERFSLILESASTNQTSMYLCASSGGVAGVYEQYFGPGTRLTVT.